This TCR beta chain appears in the sequencing data of a study of T cell responses to AZD1222 COVID-19 vaccine. Broader study findings: Vaccine-associated CD4 TCRs spanned spike, dominant at 160-218 and 743-854.

Sequenced by immunoSEQ multiplex PCR; TCRdb stores in-frame clones only, minus some. The sample includes about 120,000 clones, roughly 90% of them seen just once. Turning to this clone: Its antigen is as yet unknown.

CDR3 size: 14 residues. J was trimmed by 7 bases and V by 11 bases; bases with no gene match: 9. CDR1 and CDR2 from the germline V gene are SGHAT and FQNNGV. Doses given second, at about 4 or about 12 weeks, were pooled. The material sequenced was peripheral blood, taken 28 days after the second AZD1222 dose. J is TRBJ1-6 and V is TRBV11-2, with 9 bases lining up with TRBD1. This clonotype was obtained from an adult who received the AZD1222 COVID-19 vaccine. The CDR3 region has the DNA TGTGCCGGACGGACAGGGGTTGAGAATTCACCCCTCCACTTT. This sequence encodes CAGRTGVENSPLHF.